The source of this TCR beta chain is a study of blood T cell repertoires in COVID-19. Study overall: The United States, Italy and Spain provided the acute and convalescent COVID-19 samples. T cells, B-cell-depleted T cells, or PBMCs provided the cDNA or gDNA that served as material.

Original methodology: The assay estimated nucleated cells by amplifying reference gene primers. Sequencing was performed with immunoSEQ multiplex PCR; in TCRdb, only in-frame clones are kept and a portion is missing. From that table come the V and J calls and clone size; the DNA was used to work out D and trimming. Of about 140,000 clones in the sample, about 88% were seen once. Per the germline V gene, CDR1 is SGHRS and CDR2 is YFSETQ. Trimming cost V 7 bases and J 4 bases, with 13 bases left between them. This CDR3 region has 13 residues. This clonotype was obtained from a human donor in a cohort sampled during active COVID-19. The chain employs TRBV5-1 and TRBJ2-3; possible D gene TRBD1, 6 bases. Sequenced material: peripheral blood. CDR3 sequence: CASHRDGADTQYF. The CDR3 DNA reads as TGCGCCAGCCACAGGGATGGGGCAGATACGCAGTATTTT.